This entry lists 5 T cell receptor beta chains sequenced from one sample in a study of identical twins. TCRdb processed the 5' RACE reads anew with MiXCR; each CDR3 protein has one entry. The sample has about 790,000 distinct CDR3 sequences, roughly 18% seen once. These data also formed part of another study, on T cells expressing NK-cell markers.

Sequencing used PBMCs. These receptors all come from a woman under 30 in good health.

V usage is TRBV10-3 and J usage is TRBJ2-3; 10 bases fit TRBD2. This CDR3 has 14 amino acids. Trimming at V came to 4 bases and at J to 3 bases, leaving 1 base not matched to a gene. The germline V gene encodes CDR1 ENHRY and CDR2 SYGVKD. The CDR3 region is CAISGGLATDTQYF. In DNA form, the CDR3 reads TGTGCCATCAGTGGGGGACTAGCGACAGATACGCAGTATTTT.

The chain employs TRBV5-1 and TRBJ2-1; 8 bases fit TRBD2. J gave up 7 bases and V 4 bases, and 13 bases lay outside the gene matches. The CDR3 spans 16 residues. Germline V CDR1 and CDR2: SGHRS, YFSETQ. The CDR3 DNA follows: TGCGCCAGCAGCCCCGGGTGGGGACTAGAGAGGAATGAGCAGTTCTTC. Encoded protein: CASSPGWGLERNEQFF.

This clonotype was found a few times. V gene TRBV29-1 combines with J gene TRBJ1-1, with D hard to call. V was clipped by 2 bases and J by 0 bases, with 7 bases between them. The CDR3 spans 13 residues. The germline V gene encodes CDR1 SQVTM and CDR2 ANQGSEA. The CDR3 loop reads CSVERSMNTEAFF. The CDR3 DNA is TGCAGCGTTGAACGAAGCATGAACACTGAAGCTTTCTTT.

The rearrangement uses TRBV6-6 and TRBJ2-1; TRBD2 might be the D (5 bases). Germline CDR1 MNHNY, CDR2 SVGAGI (reference sequence). Trimming removed 9 bases at V and 0 bases at J, with 9 bases between. The CDR3 consists of 13 residues. CDR3 DNA: TGTGCCAGTTACCGGGACTCCTACAATGAGCAGTTCTTC. It encodes CASYRDSYNEQFF.

This clonotype appeared a few times. The chain recombines TRBV12-3 or TRBV12-4 with TRBJ2-1; D gene uncertain. Trimming stripped 8 bases from V and 8 bases from J, with 7 bases between. This CDR3 has 10 amino acids. The CDR3 region is CASGHYEQFF. The CDR3 DNA is TGTGCCAGCGGCCACTATGAGCAGTTCTTC.